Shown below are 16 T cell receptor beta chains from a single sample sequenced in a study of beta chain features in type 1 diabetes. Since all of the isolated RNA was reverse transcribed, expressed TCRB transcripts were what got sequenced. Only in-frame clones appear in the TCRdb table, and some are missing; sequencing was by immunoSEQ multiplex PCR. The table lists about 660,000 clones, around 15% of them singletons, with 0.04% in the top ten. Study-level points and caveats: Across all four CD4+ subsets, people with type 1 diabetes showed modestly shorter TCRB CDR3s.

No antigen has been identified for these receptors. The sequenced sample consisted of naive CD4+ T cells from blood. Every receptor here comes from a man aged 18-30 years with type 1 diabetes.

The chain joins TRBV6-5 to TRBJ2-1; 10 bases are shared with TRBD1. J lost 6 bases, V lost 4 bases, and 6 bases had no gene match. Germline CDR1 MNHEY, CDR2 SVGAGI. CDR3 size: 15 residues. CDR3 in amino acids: CASSSGQGGVNEQFF. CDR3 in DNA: TGTGCCAGCAGTTCCGGACAGGGGGGAGTCAATGAGCAGTTCTTC.

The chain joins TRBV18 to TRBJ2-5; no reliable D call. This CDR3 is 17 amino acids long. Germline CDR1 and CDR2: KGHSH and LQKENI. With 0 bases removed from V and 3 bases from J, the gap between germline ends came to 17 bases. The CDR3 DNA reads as TGTGCCAGCTCACCACCGGGTTGGTTAAGTCCCGAAGAGACCCAGTACTTC. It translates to CASSPPGWLSPEETQYF.

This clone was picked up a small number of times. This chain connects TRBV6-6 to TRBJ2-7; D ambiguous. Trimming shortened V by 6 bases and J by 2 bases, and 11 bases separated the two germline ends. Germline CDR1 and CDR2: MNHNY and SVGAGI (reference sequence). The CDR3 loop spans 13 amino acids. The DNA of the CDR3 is TGTGCCAGCAGGTTCCTAGAGGCCTACGAGCAGTACTTC. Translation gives CASRFLEAYEQYF.

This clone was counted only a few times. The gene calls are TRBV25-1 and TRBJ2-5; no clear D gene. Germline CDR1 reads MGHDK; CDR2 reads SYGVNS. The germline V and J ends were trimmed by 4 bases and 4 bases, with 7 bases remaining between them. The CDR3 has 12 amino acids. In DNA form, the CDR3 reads TGTGCCAGCAGTGTCCTCGGAGAGACCCAGTACTTC. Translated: CASSVLGETQYF.

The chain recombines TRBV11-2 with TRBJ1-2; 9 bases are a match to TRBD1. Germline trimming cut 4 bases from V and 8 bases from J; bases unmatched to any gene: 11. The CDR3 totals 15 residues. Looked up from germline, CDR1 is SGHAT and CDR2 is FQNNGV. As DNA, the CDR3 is TGTGCCAGCAGCTATCAACTGACAGGGGGAGAAGGCTACACCTTC. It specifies CASSYQLTGGEGYTF.

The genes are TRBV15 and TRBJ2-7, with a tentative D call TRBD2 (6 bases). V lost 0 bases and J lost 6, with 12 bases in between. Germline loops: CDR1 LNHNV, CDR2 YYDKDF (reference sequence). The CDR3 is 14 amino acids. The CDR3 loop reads CATSRDLGAGEQYF. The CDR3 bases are TGTGCCACCAGCAGAGATCTTGGAGCGGGCGAGCAGTACTTC.

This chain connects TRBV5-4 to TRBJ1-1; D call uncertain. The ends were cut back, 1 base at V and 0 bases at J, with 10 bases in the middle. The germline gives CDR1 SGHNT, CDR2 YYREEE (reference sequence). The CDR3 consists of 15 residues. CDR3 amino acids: CASSLNGLMNTEAFF. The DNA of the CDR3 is TGTGCCAGCAGCTTGAACGGGCTAATGAACACTGAAGCTTTCTTT.

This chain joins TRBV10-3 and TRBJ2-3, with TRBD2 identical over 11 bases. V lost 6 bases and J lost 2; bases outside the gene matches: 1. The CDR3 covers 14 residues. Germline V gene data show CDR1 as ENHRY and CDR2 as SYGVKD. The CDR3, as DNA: TGTGCCATCAGGACTAGCGGGGACACAGATACGCAGTATTTT. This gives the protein CAIRTSGDTDTQYF.

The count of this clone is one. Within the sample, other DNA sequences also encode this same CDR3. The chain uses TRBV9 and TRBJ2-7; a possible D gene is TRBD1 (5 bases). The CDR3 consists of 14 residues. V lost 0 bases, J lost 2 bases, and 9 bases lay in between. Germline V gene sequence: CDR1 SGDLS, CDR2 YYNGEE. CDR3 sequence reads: CASSVGTGTYEQYF. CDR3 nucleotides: TGTGCCAGCAGCGTAGGTACAGGCACCTACGAGCAGTACTTC.

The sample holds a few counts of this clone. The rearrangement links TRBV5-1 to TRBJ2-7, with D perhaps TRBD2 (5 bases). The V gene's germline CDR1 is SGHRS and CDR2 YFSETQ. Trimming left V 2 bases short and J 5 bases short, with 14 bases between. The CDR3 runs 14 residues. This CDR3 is CASSLEPGSNEQYF. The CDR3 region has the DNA TGCGCCAGCAGCTTAGAGCCGGGGAGCAACGAGCAGTACTTC. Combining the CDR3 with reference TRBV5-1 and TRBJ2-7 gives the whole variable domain KAGVTQTPRYLIKTRGQQVTLSCSPISGHRSVSWYQQTPGQGLQFLFEYFSETQRNKGNFPGRFSGRQFSNSRSEMNVSTLELGDSALYLCASSLEPGSNEQYFGPGTRLTVT.

The DNA for the CDR3 is TGTGCCAGCAGCCTATCTCCCCCCACAGGGGAAAACACAGATACGCAGTATTTT. Residues: CASSLSPPTGENTDTQYF. This chain joins TRBV27 and TRBJ2-3, with TRBD1 matching over 7 bases. V dropped 6 bases and J dropped 2; count of bases not matched to a gene: 17. Looked up from germline, CDR1 is MNHEY and CDR2 is SMNVEV (reference sequence). The CDR3 extends over 18 amino acids.

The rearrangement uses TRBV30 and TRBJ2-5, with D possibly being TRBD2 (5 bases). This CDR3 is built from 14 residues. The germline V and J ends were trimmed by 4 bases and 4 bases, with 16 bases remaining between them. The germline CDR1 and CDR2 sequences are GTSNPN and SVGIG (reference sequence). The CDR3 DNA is TGTGCCTGGACCCCCTCGGGGTACGGAGAGACCCAGTACTTC. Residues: CAWTPSGYGETQYF.

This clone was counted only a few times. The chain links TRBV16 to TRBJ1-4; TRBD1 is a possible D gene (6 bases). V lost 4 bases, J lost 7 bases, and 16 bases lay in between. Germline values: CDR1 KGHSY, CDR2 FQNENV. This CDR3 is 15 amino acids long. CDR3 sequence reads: CASSLGGGILEKLFF. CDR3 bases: TGTGCCAGCAGCCTCGGGGGCGGAATACTTGAAAAACTGTTTTTT.

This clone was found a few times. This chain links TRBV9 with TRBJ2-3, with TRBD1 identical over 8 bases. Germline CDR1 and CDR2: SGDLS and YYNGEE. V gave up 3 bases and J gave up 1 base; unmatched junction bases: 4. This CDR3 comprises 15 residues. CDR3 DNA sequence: TGTGCCAGCAGCGCCGGGACAGGTGGCACAGATACGCAGTATTTT. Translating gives CASSAGTGGTDTQYF.

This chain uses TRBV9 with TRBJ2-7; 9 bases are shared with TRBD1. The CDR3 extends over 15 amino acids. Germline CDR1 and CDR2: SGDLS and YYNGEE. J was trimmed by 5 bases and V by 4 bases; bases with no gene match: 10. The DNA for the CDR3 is TGTGCCAGCAGCAACCCGGGACAGGGTCGCGACGAGCAGTACTTC. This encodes CASSNPGQGRDEQYF.

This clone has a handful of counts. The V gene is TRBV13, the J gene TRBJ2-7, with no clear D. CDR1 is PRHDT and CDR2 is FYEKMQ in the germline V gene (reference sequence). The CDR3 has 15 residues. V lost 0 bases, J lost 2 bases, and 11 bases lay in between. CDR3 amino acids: CASSLGAKSTYEQYF. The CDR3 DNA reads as TGTGCCAGCAGCTTAGGGGCCAAATCTACCTACGAGCAGTACTTC. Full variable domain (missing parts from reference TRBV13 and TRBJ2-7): AAGVIQSPRHLIKEKRETATLKCYPIPRHDTVYWYQQGPGQDPQFLISFYEKMQSDKGSIPDRFSAQQFSDYHSELNMSSLELGDSALYFCASSLGAKSTYEQYFGPGTRLTVT.